The clone carrying this T cell receptor (beta chain) turned up a few times. Its antigen is as yet unknown. Germline loops: CDR1 MNHEY, CDR2 SMNVEV (reference sequence). The CDR3 is made up of 16 amino acids. V was clipped by 5 bases and J by 0 bases; unmatched bases: 9. BIOMED2 TRB-A/B primer pools were used in multiplex TRB PCR. TCRdb fed the multiplex PCR reads into MiXCR, producing one record per CDR3 protein. Here the sample spans a few thousand distinct CDR3 sequences, around 26% being singletons. TRB was amplified from around 250-500 ng of blood genomic DNA. The sample is drawn from a study of T and B cells in COVID-19 patients. The overall study: COVID-19 patients gave peripheral blood either during active infection or after recovery. Recovered patients mostly had mild to moderate COVID-19 managed as outpatients.

Whole-study results and caveats: The recovered cohort had roughly 2,200 exclusive TCR clusters, including around 34 low generation probability clusters.

This receptor was taken from a human donor with active COVID-19. The rearrangement links TRBV27 to TRBJ1-1, with 7 bases aligning to TRBD1. The sample taken for sequencing was blood. The CDR3 reads CASSPGTAILNTEAFF. In nucleotides, the CDR3 is TGTGCCAGCAGTCCTGGGACAGCCATTTTGAACACTGAAGCTTTCTTT.